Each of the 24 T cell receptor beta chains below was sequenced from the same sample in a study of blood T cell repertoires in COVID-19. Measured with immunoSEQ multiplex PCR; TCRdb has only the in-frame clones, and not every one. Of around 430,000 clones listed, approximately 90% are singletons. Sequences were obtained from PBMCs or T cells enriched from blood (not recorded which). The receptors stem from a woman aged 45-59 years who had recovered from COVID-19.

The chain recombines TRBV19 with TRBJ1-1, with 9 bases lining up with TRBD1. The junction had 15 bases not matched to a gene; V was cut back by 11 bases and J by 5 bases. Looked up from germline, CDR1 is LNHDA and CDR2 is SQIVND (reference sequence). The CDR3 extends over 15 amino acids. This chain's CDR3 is CAASPQGASRTEAFF. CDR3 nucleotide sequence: TGTGCCGCCTCCCCACAGGGGGCAAGTAGAACTGAAGCTTTCTTT.

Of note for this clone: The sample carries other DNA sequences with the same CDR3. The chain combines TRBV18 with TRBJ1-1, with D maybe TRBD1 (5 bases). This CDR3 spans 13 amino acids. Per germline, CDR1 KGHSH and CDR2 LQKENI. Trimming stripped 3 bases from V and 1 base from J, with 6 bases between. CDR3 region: CASSPGGNTEAFF. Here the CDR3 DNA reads TGTGCCAGCTCACCGGGGGGGAACACTGAAGCTTTCTTT.

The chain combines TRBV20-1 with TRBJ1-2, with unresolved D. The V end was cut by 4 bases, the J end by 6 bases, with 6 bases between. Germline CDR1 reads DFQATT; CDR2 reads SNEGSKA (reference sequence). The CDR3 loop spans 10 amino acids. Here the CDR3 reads CSAKPDGYTF. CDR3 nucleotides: TGCAGTGCTAAGCCGGATGGCTACACCTTC.

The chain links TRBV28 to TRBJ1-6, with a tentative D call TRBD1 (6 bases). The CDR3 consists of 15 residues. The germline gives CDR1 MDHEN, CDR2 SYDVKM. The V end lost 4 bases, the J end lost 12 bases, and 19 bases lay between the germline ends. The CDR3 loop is CASSYVEGGKGPLHF. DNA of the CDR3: TGTGCCAGCAGTTACGTTGAAGGGGGAAAGGGACCCCTCCACTTT. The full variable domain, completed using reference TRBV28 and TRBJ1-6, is DVKVTQSSRYLVKRTGEKVFLECVQDMDHENMFWYRQDPGLGLRLIYFSYDVKMKEKGDIPEGYSVSREKKERFSLILESASTNQTSMYLCASSYVEGGKGPLHFGNGTRLTVT.

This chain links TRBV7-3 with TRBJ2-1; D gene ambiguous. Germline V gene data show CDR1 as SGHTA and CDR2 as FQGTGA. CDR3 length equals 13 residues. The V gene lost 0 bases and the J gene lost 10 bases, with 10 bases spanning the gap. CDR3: CASSLTVEAEQFF. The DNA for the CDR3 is TGTGCCAGCAGCTTAACCGTTGAAGCGGAGCAGTTCTTC.

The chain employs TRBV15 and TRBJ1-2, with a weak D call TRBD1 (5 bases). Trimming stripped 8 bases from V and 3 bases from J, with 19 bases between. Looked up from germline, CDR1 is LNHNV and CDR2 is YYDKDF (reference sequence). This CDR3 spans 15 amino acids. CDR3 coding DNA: TGTGCCACCCAACTCAAGGGAGGGGAAGACTATGGCTACACCTTC. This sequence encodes CATQLKGGEDYGYTF.

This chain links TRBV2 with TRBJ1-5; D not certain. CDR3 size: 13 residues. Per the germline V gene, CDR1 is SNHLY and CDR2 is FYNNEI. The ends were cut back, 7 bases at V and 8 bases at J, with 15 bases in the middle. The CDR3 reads CASTGVRVEPQHF. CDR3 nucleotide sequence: TGTGCCAGCACAGGTGTCCGCGTTGAGCCCCAGCATTTT.

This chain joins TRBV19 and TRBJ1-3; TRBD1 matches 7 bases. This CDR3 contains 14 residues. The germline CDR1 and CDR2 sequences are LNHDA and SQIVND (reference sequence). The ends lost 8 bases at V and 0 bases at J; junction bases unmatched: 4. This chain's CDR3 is CASGQDPSGNTIYF. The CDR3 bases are TGTGCCAGTGGACAGGACCCCTCTGGAAACACCATATATTTT.

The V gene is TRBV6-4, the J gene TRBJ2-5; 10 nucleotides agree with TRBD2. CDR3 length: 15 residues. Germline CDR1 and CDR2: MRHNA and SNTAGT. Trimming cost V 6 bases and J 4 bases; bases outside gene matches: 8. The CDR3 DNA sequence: TGTGCCAGCAGCAACAGCGGGGGGGCTGGAGAGACCCAGTACTTC. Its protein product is CASSNSGGAGETQYF.

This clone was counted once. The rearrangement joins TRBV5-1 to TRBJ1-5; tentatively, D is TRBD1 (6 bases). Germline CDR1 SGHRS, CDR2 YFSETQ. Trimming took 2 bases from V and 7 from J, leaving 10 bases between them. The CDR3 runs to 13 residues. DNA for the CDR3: TGCGCCAGCAGCTTAACAGGGCGACAGCCCCAGCATTTT. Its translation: CASSLTGRQPQHF.

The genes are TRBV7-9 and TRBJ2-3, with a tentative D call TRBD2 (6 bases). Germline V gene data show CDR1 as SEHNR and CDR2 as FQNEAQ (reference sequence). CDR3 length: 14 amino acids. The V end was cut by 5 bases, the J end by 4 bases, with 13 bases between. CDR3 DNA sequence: TGTGCCAGCAGCCGGGGGACTGTGGCAGATACGCAGTATTTT. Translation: CASSRGTVADTQYF.

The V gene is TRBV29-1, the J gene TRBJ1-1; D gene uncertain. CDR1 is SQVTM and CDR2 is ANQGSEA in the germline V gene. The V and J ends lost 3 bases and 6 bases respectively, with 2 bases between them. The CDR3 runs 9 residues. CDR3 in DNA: TGCAGCGTTGACGCTGAAGCTTTCTTT. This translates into CSVDAEAFF.

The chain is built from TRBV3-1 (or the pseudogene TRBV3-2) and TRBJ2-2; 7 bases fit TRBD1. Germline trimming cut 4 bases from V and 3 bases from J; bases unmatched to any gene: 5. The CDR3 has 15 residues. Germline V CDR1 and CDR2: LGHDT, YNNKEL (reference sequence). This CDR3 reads CASSLQGRDTGELFF. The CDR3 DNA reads TGTGCCAGCAGCCTACAGGGGCGAGACACCGGGGAGCTGTTTTTT.

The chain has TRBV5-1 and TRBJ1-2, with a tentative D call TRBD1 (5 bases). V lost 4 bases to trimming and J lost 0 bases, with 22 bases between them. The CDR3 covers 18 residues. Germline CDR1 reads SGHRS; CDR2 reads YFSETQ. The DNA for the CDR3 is TGCGCCAGCAGCCCTACTACGGGACTTAAAGGAACTAACTATGGCTACACCTTC. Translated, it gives CASSPTTGLKGTNYGYTF.

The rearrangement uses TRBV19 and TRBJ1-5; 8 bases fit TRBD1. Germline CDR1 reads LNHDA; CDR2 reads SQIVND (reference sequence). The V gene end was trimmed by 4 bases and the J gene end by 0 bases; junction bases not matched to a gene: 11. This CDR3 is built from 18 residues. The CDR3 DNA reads TGTGCCAGTAGTACCTCCCGGGACAGGACTTATAGCAATCAGCCCCAGCATTTT. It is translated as CASSTSRDRTYSNQPQHF.

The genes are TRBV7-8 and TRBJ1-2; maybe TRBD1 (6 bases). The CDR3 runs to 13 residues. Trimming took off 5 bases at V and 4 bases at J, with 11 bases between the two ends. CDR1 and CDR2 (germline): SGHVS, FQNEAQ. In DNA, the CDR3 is TGTGCCAGCAGCACACAGGGAGTCTATGGCTACACCTTC. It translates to CASSTQGVYGYTF.

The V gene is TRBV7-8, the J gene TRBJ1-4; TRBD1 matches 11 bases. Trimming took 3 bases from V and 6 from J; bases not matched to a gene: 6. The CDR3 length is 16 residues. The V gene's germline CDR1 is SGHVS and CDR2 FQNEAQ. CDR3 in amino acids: CASSLPRTGGDEKLFF. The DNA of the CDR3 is TGTGCCAGCAGCTTGCCCCGGACAGGGGGCGATGAAAAACTGTTTTTT.

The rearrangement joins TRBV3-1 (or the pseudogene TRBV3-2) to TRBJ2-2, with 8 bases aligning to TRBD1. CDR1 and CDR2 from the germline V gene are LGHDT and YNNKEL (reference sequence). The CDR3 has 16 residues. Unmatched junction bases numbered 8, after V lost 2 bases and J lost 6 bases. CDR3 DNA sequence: TGTGCCAGCAGCCAACCGACCGGACAGGGACCCGGGGAGCTGTTTTTT. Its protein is CASSQPTGQGPGELFF.

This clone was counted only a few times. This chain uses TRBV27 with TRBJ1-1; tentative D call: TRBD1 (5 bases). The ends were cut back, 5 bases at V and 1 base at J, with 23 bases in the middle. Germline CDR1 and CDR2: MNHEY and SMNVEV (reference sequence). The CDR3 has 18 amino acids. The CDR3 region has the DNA TGTGCCAGCAGTCGAGAAATGCTGACAGCGGGACCGAACACTGAAGCTTTCTTT. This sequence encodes CASSREMLTAGPNTEAFF.

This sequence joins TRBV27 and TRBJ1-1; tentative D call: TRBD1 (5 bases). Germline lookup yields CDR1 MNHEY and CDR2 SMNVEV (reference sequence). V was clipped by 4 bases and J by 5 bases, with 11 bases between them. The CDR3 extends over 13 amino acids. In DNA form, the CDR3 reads TGTGCCAGCAGTTACCAACAGGCTACTGAAGCTTTCTTT. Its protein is CASSYQQATEAFF.

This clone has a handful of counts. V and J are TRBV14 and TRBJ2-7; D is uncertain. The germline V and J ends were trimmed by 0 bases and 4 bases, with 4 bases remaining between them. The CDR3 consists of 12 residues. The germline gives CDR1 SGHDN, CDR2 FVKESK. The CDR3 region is CASSQDLYEQYF. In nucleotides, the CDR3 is TGTGCCAGCAGCCAAGACCTATACGAGCAGTACTTC.

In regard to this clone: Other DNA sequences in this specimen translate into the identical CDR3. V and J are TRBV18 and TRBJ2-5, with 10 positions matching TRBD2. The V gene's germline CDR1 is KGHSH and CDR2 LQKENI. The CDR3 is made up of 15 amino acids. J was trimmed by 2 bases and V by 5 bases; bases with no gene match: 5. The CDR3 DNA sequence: TGTGCCAGCTCAAGAACTAGCGGGGTACAAGAGACCCAGTACTTC. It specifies CASSRTSGVQETQYF.

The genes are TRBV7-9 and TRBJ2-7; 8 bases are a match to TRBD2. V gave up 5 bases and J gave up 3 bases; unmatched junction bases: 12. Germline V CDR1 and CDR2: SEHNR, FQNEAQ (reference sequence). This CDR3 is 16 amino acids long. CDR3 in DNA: TGTGCCAGCAGCCGGGGTGGGCGGGGGGCACGCTACGAGCAGTACTTC. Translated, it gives CASSRGGRGARYEQYF.

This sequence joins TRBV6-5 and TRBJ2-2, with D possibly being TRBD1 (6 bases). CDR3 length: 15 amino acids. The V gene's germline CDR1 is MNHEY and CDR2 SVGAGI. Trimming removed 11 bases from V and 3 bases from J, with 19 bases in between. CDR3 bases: TGTGCCGCCACTGCGGGCAGGGGAGACACCGGGGAGCTGTTTTTT. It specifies CAATAGRGDTGELFF.